This paragraph covers one TCR beta chain sequence. The antigen remains unidentified. The sample belongs to a study of OX40 agonist ivuxolimab in advanced cancers. Overall study: Intravenous ivuxolimab was administered to patients every 2 weeks at 0.01 to 10 mg/kg.

Assay used: immunoSEQ multiplex PCR; TCRdb lists only in-frame clones, some missing. Of 90,000 to 150,000 clones in the sample, 75% to 90% were seen once. General study findings and limits: In general, CD8+ T cells held more expanded clones than CD4+ did, on average. Several nonresponders also turned out to have low normalized T-cell clonal expansion.

Trimming cost V 7 bases and J 5 bases, with 9 bases left between them. Per germline, CDR1 LGHNT and CDR2 FRNRAP. This CDR3 comprises 12 residues. Patients were excluded for autoimmune disease history or systemic immunosuppression. Material: CD4+ or CD8+ T cells sorted from blood, obtained in a trial of the OX40 agonist ivuxolimab. This sequence was found in an adult with an advanced solid tumor such as melanoma, head and neck, liver or kidney cancer. The V gene is TRBV12-5, the J gene TRBJ1-5; D remains unclear. The chain's CDR3 is CASANGDQPQHF. The DNA for the CDR3 is TGTGCTAGTGCCAACGGGGATCAGCCCCAGCATTTT.